This T cell receptor (beta chain) was sequenced for a study of CD8+CD57+ T cells in acquired aplastic anemia. The authors sequenced patients whose flow cytometry had shown CD8+CD57+ cell expansion. TCR beta VDJ combinations and CDR3 sequences were profiled from genomic DNA. TCRdb re-derived calls from the reads in MiXCR, one entry per CDR3 protein. Altogether about 200,000 distinct CDR3 sequences are present, roughly two thirds being singletons, with the ten largest covering roughly 61%. The CDR3 sequence is 12 residues long. V was shortened by 5 bases and J by 9 bases, with 13 bases between the two germline ends. Germline V gives CDR1 SGHTA, CDR2 FQGNSA.

The V call is TRBV7-2, the J call TRBJ1-2; D remains unclear. Input material: sorted CD4+, CD8+, or CD8+CD57+ T cells (not recorded which) from PBMCs. The TCR sequence derives from a human donor with aplastic anemia. CDR3 protein: CASSPRLPSYTF. CDR3 nucleotides: TGTGCCAGCAGCCCTCGCCTACCTAGCTACACCTTC.